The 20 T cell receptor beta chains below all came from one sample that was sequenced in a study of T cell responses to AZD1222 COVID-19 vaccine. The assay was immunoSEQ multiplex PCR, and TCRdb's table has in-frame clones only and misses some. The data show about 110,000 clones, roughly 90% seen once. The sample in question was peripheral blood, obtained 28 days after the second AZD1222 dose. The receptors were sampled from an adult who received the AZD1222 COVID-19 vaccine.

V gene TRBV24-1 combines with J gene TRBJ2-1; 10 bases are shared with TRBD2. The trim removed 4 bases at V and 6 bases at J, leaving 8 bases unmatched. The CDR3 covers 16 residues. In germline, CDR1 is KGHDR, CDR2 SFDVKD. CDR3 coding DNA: TGTGCCACCAGTGACCCTAGCGGGAGCTCGGGCAATGAGCAGTTCTTC. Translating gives CATSDPSGSSGNEQFF.

In DNA, the CDR3 is TGTGCCAGCAGCTTGTCGCCCGAGAGGGGGGAAAAACTGTTTTTT. Translated, it gives CASSLSPERGEKLFF. The chain carries TRBV5-5 and TRBJ1-4, with a weak D call TRBD1 (6 bases). Germline V gene data show CDR1 as SGHKS and CDR2 as YYEKEE (reference sequence). The CDR3 covers 15 residues. Trimming cost V 1 base and J 8 bases, with 15 bases left between them.

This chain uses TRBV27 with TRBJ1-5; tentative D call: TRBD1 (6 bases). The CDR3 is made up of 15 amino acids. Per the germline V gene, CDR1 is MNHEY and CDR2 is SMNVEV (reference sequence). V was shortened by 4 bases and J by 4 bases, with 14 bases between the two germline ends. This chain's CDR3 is CASSSPSTGNQPQHF. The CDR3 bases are TGTGCCAGCAGTTCACCCTCGACAGGAAATCAGCCCCAGCATTTT.

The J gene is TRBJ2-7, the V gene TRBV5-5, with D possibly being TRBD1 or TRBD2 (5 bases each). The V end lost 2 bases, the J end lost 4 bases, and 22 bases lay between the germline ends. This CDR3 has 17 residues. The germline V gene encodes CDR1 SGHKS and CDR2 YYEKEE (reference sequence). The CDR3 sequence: CASSLLPGPTTGYEQYF. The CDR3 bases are TGTGCCAGCAGCTTACTCCCGGGACCTACTACGGGGTACGAGCAGTACTTC.

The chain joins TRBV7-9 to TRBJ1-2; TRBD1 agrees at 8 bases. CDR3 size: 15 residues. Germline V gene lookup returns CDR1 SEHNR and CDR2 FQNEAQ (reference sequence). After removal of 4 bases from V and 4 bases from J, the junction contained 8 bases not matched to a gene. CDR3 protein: CASSSQRTGRYGYTF. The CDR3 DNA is TGTGCCAGCAGCTCCCAGCGGACAGGGCGCTATGGCTACACCTTC. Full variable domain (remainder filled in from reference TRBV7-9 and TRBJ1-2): DTGVSQNPRHKITKRGQNVTFRCDPISEHNRLYWYRQTLGQGPEFLTYFQNEAQLEKSRLLSDRFSAERPKGSFSTLEIQRTEQGDSAMYLCASSSQRTGRYGYTFGSGTRLTVV.

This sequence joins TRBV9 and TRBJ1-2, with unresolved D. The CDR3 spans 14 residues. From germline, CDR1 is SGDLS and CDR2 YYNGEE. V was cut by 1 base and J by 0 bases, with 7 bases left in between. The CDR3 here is CASSVLGTNYGYTF. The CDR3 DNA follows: TGTGCCAGCAGCGTACTAGGCACTAACTATGGCTACACCTTC.

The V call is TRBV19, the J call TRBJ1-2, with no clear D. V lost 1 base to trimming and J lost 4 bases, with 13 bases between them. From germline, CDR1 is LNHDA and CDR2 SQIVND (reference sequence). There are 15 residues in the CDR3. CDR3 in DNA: TGTGCCAGTAGTATAGGTAGTCCAAGGATCTATGGCTACACCTTC. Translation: CASSIGSPRIYGYTF.

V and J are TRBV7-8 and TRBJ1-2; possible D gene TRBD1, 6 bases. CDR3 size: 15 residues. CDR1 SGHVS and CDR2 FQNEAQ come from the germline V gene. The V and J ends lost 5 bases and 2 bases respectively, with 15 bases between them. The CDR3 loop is CASSPGTNSNYGYTF. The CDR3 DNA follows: TGTGCCAGCAGCCCCGGGACAAACAGCAACTATGGCTACACCTTC.

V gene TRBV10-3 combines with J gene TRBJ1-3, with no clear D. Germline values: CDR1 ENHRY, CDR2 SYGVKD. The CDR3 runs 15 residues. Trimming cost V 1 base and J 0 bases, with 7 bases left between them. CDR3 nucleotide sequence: TGTGCCATCAGTGAGTTTGGTAGCTCTGGAAACACCATATATTTT. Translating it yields CAISEFGSSGNTIYF.

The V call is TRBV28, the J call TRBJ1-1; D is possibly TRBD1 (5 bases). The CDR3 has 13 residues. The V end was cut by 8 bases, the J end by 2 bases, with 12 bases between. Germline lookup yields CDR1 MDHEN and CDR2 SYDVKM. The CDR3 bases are TGTGCCAGCGGCAGGGTGAAAAACACTGAAGCTTTCTTT. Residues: CASGRVKNTEAFF.

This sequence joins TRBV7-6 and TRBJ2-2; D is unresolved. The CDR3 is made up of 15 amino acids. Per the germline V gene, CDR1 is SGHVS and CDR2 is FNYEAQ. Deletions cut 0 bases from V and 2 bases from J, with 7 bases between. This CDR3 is CASSLAWANTGELFF. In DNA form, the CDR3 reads TGTGCCAGCAGCTTAGCTTGGGCCAACACCGGGGAGCTGTTTTTT.

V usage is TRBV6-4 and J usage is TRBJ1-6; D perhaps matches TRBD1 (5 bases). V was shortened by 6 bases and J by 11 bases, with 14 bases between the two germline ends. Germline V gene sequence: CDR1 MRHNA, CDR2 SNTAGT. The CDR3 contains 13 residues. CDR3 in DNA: TGTGCCAGCAGCGAGGGATGGGGGACACCCCTCCACTTT. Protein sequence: CASSEGWGTPLHF.

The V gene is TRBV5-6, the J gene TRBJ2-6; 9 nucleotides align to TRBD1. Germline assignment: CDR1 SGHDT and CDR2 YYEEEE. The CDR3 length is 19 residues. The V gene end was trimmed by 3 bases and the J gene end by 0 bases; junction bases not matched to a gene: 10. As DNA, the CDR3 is TGTGCCAGCAGCTCTTTAGGGGACAGGGCTGACTCTGGGGCCAACGTCCTGACTTTC. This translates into CASSSLGDRADSGANVLTF.

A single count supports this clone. CDR3 loop: CASSRARQETQYF. In DNA, the CDR3 is TGTGCCAGCAGCCGGGCGAGACAAGAGACCCAGTACTTC. The chain couples TRBV7-7 to TRBJ2-5; D gene unclear. Germline V CDR1 and CDR2: SSHAT, FNYEAQ (reference sequence). The V and J ends lost 5 bases and 2 bases respectively, with 9 bases between them. The CDR3 is 13 amino acids. Combining the CDR3 with reference TRBV7-7 and TRBJ2-5 gives the whole variable domain GAGVSQSPRYKVTKRGQDVTLRCDPISSHATLYWYQQALGQGPEFLTYFNYEAQPDKSGLPSDRFSAERPEGSISTLTIQRTEQRDSAMYRCASSRARQETQYFGPGTRLLVL.

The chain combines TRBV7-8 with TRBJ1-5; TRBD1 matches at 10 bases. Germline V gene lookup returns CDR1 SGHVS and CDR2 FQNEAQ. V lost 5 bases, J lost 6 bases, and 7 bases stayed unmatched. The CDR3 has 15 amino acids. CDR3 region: CASSRSTGGGQPQHF. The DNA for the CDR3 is TGTGCCAGCAGCCGGTCGACAGGGGGCGGTCAGCCCCAGCATTTT.

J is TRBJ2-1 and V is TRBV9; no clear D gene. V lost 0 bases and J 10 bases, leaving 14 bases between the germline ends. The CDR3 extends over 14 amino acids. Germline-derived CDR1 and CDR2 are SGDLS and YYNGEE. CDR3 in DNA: TGTGCCAGCAGCGTAGTTCCTCGTTCAGGAGAGCAGTTCTTC. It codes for CASSVVPRSGEQFF.

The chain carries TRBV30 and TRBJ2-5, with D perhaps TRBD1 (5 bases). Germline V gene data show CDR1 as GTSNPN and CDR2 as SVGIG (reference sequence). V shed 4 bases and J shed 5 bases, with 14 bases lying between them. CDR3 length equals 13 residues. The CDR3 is CAWNRLEIETQYF. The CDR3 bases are TGTGCCTGGAACAGGTTGGAAATTGAGACCCAGTACTTC.

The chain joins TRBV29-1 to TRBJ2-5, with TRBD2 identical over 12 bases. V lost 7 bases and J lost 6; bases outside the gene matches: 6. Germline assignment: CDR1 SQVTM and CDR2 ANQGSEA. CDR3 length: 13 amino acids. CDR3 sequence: CSGTTSGGQTQYF. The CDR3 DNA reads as TGCAGCGGTACGACTAGCGGGGGACAGACCCAGTACTTC. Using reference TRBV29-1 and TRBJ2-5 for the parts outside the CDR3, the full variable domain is SAVISQKPSRDICQRGTSLTIQCQVDSQVTMMFWYRQQPGQSLTLIATANQGSEATYESGFVIDKFPISRPNLTFSTLTVSNMSPEDSSIYLCSGTTSGGQTQYFGPGTRLLVL.

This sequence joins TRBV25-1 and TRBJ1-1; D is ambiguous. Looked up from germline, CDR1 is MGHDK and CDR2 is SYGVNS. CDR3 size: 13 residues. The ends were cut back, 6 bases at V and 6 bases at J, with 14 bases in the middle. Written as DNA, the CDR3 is TGTGCCAGCAGCCTCGATATACCGGCTGAAGCTTTCTTT. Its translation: CASSLDIPAEAFF. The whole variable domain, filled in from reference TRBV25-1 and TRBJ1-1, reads EADIYQTPRYLVIGTGKKITLECSQTMGHDKMYWYQQDPGMELHLIHYSYGVNSTEKGDLSSESTVSRIRTEHFPLTLESARPSHTSQYLCASSLDIPAEAFFGQGTRLTVV.

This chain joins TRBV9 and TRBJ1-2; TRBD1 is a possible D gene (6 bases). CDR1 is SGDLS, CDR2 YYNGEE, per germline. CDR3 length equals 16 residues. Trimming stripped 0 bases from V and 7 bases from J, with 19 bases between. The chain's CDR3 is CASSVEGQTLTFGYTF. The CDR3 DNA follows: TGTGCCAGCAGCGTAGAGGGACAAACTCTAACTTTTGGCTACACCTTC. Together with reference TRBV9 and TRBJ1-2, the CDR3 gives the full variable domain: DSGVTQTPKHLITATGQRVTLRCSPRSGDLSVYWYQQSLDQGLQFLIQYYNGEERAKGNILERFSAQQFPDLHSELNLSSLELGDSALYFCASSVEGQTLTFGYTFGSGTRLTVV.